The source of this T cell receptor (beta chain) is a study of long-term antiretroviral therapy in people with HIV. V was shortened by 3 bases and J by 3 bases, with 14 bases between the two germline ends. There are 16 residues in the CDR3. CDR1 MNHEY and CDR2 SMNVEV come from the germline V gene (reference sequence). General study findings and limits: It was observed that HIV repertoires exhibited narrower CDR3 length ranges than controls.

In regard to this clone: What it recognizes is unknown.

Run at survey level, the immunoSEQ assay was version v3.0. TCRdb's table, derived via immunoSEQ multiplex PCR, lists solely in-frame clones and lacks some. The table records approximately 28,000 clones, roughly 82% of them present only once. This sample comprised unsorted PBMCs, obtained 0.8 years before starting antiretroviral therapy. This chain uses TRBV27 with TRBJ1-4, with D possibly being TRBD1 (6 bases). This receptor was identified in a man aged 18 to 29 with HIV. CDR3 protein: CASSLTTGIANEKLFF. The CDR3 DNA sequence: TGTGCCAGCAGTTTGACTACAGGGATAGCTAATGAAAAACTGTTTTTT.